This T cell receptor beta chain was sequenced in a study of blood T cell repertoires in COVID-19. Study-wide background: Samples representing acute and convalescent COVID-19 were sourced from the United States, Italy and Spain.

The V gene lost 0 bases and the J gene lost 1 base, with 10 bases spanning the gap. Germline assignment: CDR1 SGHDT and CDR2 YYEEEE. CDR3 length: 15 residues. Sequencing used immunoSEQ multiplex PCR; TCRdb keeps in-frame clones, though not all of them. The table records 56,000 or so clones, 86% of them present only once. The V call is TRBV5-6, the J call TRBJ1-2; D not resolved. The specimen was peripheral blood. This TCR was sampled from a human donor in a cohort sampled during active COVID-19. The CDR3 DNA is TGTGCCAGCAGCTTGGTTAACAGTCTTAACTATGGCTACACCTTC. Its protein product is CASSLVNSLNYGYTF.